These 20 T cell receptor beta chains originate from one sample sequenced in a study of T cell changes during pregnancy in multiple sclerosis. Data came from immunoSEQ multiplex PCR; TCRdb stores just in-frame clones and leaves some out. The table includes about 81,000 clones, 85% to 95% detected once. Source: peripheral blood, taken in the third trimester of pregnancy. The receptors were sampled from a female donor in good health, enrolled as a control in a pregnancy study.

The rearrangement uses TRBV7-9 and TRBJ2-5; D possibly corresponds to TRBD2 (5 bases). V was pared by 3 bases and J by 4 bases, with 18 bases between. CDR1 SEHNR and CDR2 FQNEAQ come from the germline V gene (reference sequence). The CDR3 has 16 residues. For the CDR3, the DNA is TGTGCCAGCAGCTTGGAAGACATACGAGGGCCAGAGACCCAGTACTTC. It encodes CASSLEDIRGPETQYF.

V gene TRBV13 combines with J gene TRBJ2-1; TRBD2 is a possible D gene (7 bases). From germline, CDR1 is PRHDT and CDR2 FYEKMQ (reference sequence). Trimming stripped 0 bases from V and 2 bases from J, with 14 bases between. There are 17 residues in the CDR3. CDR3 sequence reads: CASSLGGGRDTYNEQFF. CDR3 DNA: TGTGCCAGCAGCTTAGGAGGGGGGAGGGATACCTACAATGAGCAGTTCTTC.

The V and J genes are TRBV6-1 and TRBJ2-7; 12 bases match TRBD1. Germline V CDR1 and CDR2: MNHNS, SASEGT. This CDR3 contains 14 residues. V lost 6 bases and J lost 6; bases outside the gene matches: 6. CDR3 bases: TGTGCCAGCAGCCCCGGGACAGGGGGCATCGAGCAGTACTTC. This codes for CASSPGTGGIEQYF.

The rearrangement uses TRBV5-4 and TRBJ2-2; D is uncertain. Trimming left V 2 bases short and J 2 bases short, with 7 bases between. Looked up from germline, CDR1 is SGHNT and CDR2 is YYREEE (reference sequence). The CDR3 consists of 14 residues. The CDR3 here is CASSLYRNTGELFF. CDR3 nucleotides: TGTGCCAGCAGCTTATACAGAAACACCGGGGAGCTGTTTTTT.

The V gene is TRBV6-1, the J gene TRBJ2-7; the match to TRBD2 covers 11 bases. The CDR3 contains 17 residues. V was pared by 2 bases and J by 2 bases, with 8 bases of the junction left unmatched. In germline, CDR1 is MNHNS, CDR2 SASEGT. CDR3 nucleotides: TGTGCCAGCAGTGAAACCCTCGGACTAGCGGGTCCCTACGAGCAGTACTTC. Protein sequence: CASSETLGLAGPYEQYF.

The chain links TRBV2 to TRBJ2-6; 7 bases line up with TRBD1. CDR3 length: 16 amino acids. Germline trimming cut 2 bases from V and 4 bases from J; bases unmatched to any gene: 5. Germline V gene sequence: CDR1 SNHLY, CDR2 FYNNEI. The CDR3 DNA sequence: TGTGCCAGCAGTGAAAACAGGGGATCCGGGGCCAACGTCCTGACTTTC. This encodes CASSENRGSGANVLTF.

This clone has a single count. DNA of the CDR3: TGTGCCAGCAGTGAATGGCTAGTGACTACGAGAAATGAGCAGTTCTTC. Protein product: CASSEWLVTTRNEQFF. V usage is TRBV6-1 and J usage is TRBJ2-1; D may be TRBD2 (5 bases). Germline values: CDR1 MNHNS, CDR2 SASEGT. CDR3 length: 16 amino acids. V was cut by 2 bases and J by 7 bases, with 18 bases left in between.

This clone was observed a single time. The chain is built from TRBV6-5 and TRBJ1-4; perhaps TRBD1 as D (6 bases). Trimming left V 5 bases short and J 8 bases short, with 15 bases between. This CDR3 is built from 14 residues. Germline lookup yields CDR1 MNHEY and CDR2 SVGAGI. The CDR3 spells CASSPGTLKEKLFF. The CDR3 coding sequence is TGTGCCAGCAGTCCCGGGACACTGAAGGAAAAACTGTTTTTT.

This rearrangement joins TRBV5-6 to TRBJ2-7; TRBD1 is a possible D gene (6 bases). Deletions cut 0 bases from V and 9 bases from J, with 16 bases between. The germline gives CDR1 SGHDT, CDR2 YYEEEE. The length of the CDR3 is 14 residues. The CDR3 coding sequence is TGTGCCAGCAGCTTGGGGGGGCAGGCTGTTGCGCAGTACTTC. Its protein is CASSLGGQAVAQYF.

The genes are TRBV7-9 and TRBJ1-4; no firm D call. CDR1 SEHNR and CDR2 FQNEAQ come from the germline V gene (reference sequence). Trimming pared 0 bases from V and 5 bases from J, leaving 7 bases between. This CDR3 has 14 amino acids. CDR3 region: CASSLAQPNEKLFF. As DNA, the CDR3 is TGTGCCAGCAGCTTAGCACAGCCAAATGAAAAACTGTTTTTT.

The chain links TRBV29-1 to TRBJ2-3; TRBD2 aligns across 8 bases. Germline V lookup: CDR1 SQVTM, CDR2 ANQGSEA. The CDR3 contains 16 residues. V shed 0 bases, J shed 5 bases, and the junction held 10 bases outside the gene matches. As DNA, the CDR3 is TGCAGCGTTGAAGAGGGGAGCGGGAGATCAGGAGATACGCAGTATTTT. Amino acids: CSVEEGSGRSGDTQYF.

This chain connects TRBV28 to TRBJ2-5; D might be TRBD1 (5 bases). Germline lookup yields CDR1 MDHEN and CDR2 SYDVKM. Trimming shortened V by 6 bases and J by 5 bases, and 16 bases separated the two germline ends. The CDR3 is 14 amino acids. In DNA form, the CDR3 reads TGTGCCAGCAGGCCAGATCTAGGGGCGGAGACCCAGTACTTC. Amino acid sequence: CASRPDLGAETQYF.

The genes are TRBV5-1 and TRBJ2-7, with a weak D call TRBD2 (6 bases). Germline V gene data show CDR1 as SGHRS and CDR2 as YFSETQ. Trimming shortened V by 1 base and J by 5 bases, and 16 bases separated the two germline ends. CDR3 length: 15 residues. The CDR3 DNA sequence: TGCGCCAGCAGCTTGCCCCGCGGGGTGGTAAACGAGCAGTACTTC. Amino acid sequence: CASSLPRGVVNEQYF.

The chain carries TRBV5-1 and TRBJ2-7; TRBD1 might be the D (6 bases). Trimming took off 4 bases at V and 6 bases at J, with 17 bases between the two ends. Looked up from germline, CDR1 is SGHRS and CDR2 is YFSETQ. The CDR3 loop spans 14 amino acids. This CDR3 reads CASSPADRTGEQYF. CDR3 DNA sequence: TGCGCCAGCAGCCCCGCTGACAGGACGGGCGAGCAGTACTTC.

The V gene is TRBV28, the J gene TRBJ1-5; 9 bases are a match to TRBD1. The CDR3 spans 15 residues. V gave up 6 bases and J gave up 4 bases; unmatched junction bases: 7. CDR1 is MDHEN, CDR2 SYDVKM, per germline. CDR3 in amino acids: CASRLRDRVNQPQHF. The CDR3 nucleotides read TGTGCCAGCAGACTTCGGGACAGGGTGAATCAGCCCCAGCATTTT.

The CDR3 loop is CASSQGAAYEQYF. For the CDR3, the DNA is TGTGCCAGCAGCCAAGGGGCGGCCTACGAGCAGTACTTC. The V gene is TRBV7-6, the J gene TRBJ2-7, with D perhaps matching TRBD1 (5 bases). Trimming removed 5 bases from V and 2 bases from J, with 10 bases in between. Germline CDR1 is SGHVS and CDR2 is FNYEAQ. The CDR3 loop spans 13 amino acids.

J is TRBJ2-2 and V is TRBV18; 8 nucleotides match TRBD2. The germline V gene has CDR1 KGHSH and CDR2 LQKENI. Germline trimming cut 5 bases from V and 1 base from J; bases unmatched to any gene: 6. The CDR3 runs 16 residues. The CDR3 loop reads CASSKGLDGNTGELFF. Here the CDR3 DNA reads TGTGCCAGCTCAAAGGGACTAGATGGGAACACCGGGGAGCTGTTTTTT.

V is TRBV30 and J is TRBJ2-7; the D gene is possibly TRBD2 (6 bases). There are 13 residues in the CDR3. Germline V lookup: CDR1 GTSNPN, CDR2 SVGIG (reference sequence). Deletions cut 1 base from V and 3 bases from J, with 10 bases between. The CDR3 loop reads CAWSEGGGYEQYF. CDR3 DNA sequence: TGTGCCTGGAGTGAGGGAGGTGGCTACGAGCAGTACTTC.

The chain employs TRBV11-2 and TRBJ1-1, with D uncertain. The V end was cut by 6 bases, the J end by 1 base, with 12 bases between. Germline CDR1 and CDR2: SGHAT and FQNNGV. The CDR3 consists of 14 residues. CDR3 amino acids: CASSRSFGNTEAFF. The CDR3 DNA reads TGTGCCAGCAGTAGGAGCTTTGGGAACACTGAAGCTTTCTTT.

This rearrangement joins TRBV6-4 to TRBJ2-3; TRBD2 aligns across 8 bases. This CDR3 spans 14 amino acids. CDR1 and CDR2 from the germline V gene are MRHNA and SNTAGT. Germline trimming cut 8 bases from V and 1 base from J; bases unmatched to any gene: 5. CDR3 sequence (DNA): TGTGCCAGCCAAAGCGGGGGATGCACAGATACGCAGTATTTT. Translated, it gives CASQSGGCTDTQYF.